This TCR beta chain is from a study of T cells in Graves' hyperthyroidism and ophthalmopathy. Amplified regions were TCR beta CDR3 sequences from RNA transcripts. HTBI primers were the set used in a first-round RT-PCR of the TCR CDR3. TCRdb redid the calling of the multiplex PCR reads with MiXCR, one entry per CDR3 protein. The sample lists hundreds of thousands of distinct CDR3 sequences, around a quarter occurring once. This clonotype originated in a woman between 25 and 40 years old with Graves' ophthalmopathy. The sample comprised blood.

The CDR3 nucleotides are TGTGCCAGCAGTCGGACAGGGGGTCAATATCAGCCCCAGCATTTT. Amino acid sequence: CASSRTGGQYQPQHF. The chain uses TRBV6-1 and TRBJ1-5; 10 bases line up with TRBD1. Germline CDR1 and CDR2: MNHNS and SASEGT. J lost 5 bases, V lost 5 bases, and 6 bases had no gene match. This CDR3 has 15 amino acids.